This TCR beta chain comes out of a study of blood T cell repertoires in COVID-19. At the level of the study: The cDNA or gDNA used as material had been derived from T cells, B-cell-depleted T cells, or PBMCs.

Methods used by the authors: Using reference gene primer amplification, nucleated cell counts were estimated. Generated by immunoSEQ multiplex PCR, the TCRdb table keeps only in-frame clones and is missing some. V and J calls and clone size follow that table, whereas D and trimming were derived from the DNA. The sample lists 300,000 to 500,000 clones, 88% occurring once. CDR3 size: 14 residues. Trimming at V came to 4 bases and at J to 4 bases, leaving 5 bases not matched to a gene. Germline V gene lookup returns CDR1 KGHSH and CDR2 LQKENI. Sequenced material: PBMCs or T cells enriched from blood (not recorded which). The J gene is TRBJ1-1, the V gene TRBV18; the match to TRBD1 covers 8 bases. This TCR came from a middle-aged woman with acute COVID-19. This chain's CDR3 is CASSRTGGSTEAFF. The CDR3 region has the DNA TGTGCCAGCTCACGAACAGGGGGGAGCACTGAAGCTTTCTTT. The full variable domain, completed using reference TRBV18 and TRBJ1-1, is NAGVMQNPRHLVRRRGQEARLRCSPMKGHSHVYWYRQLPEEGLKFMVYLQKENIIDESGMPKERFSAEFPKEGPSILRIQQVVRGDSAAYFCASSRTGGSTEAFFGQGTRLTVV.